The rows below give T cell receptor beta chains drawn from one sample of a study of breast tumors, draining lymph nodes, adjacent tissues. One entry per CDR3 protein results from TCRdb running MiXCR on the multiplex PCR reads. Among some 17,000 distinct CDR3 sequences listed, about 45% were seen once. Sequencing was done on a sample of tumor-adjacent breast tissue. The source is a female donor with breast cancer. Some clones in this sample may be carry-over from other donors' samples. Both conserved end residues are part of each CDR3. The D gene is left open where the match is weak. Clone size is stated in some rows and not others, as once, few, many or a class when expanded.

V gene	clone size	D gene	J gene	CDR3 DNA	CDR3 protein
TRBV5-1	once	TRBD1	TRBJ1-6	TGCGCCAGCAGCTTGGGACAGGGGAATTCACCCCTCCACTTT	CASSLGQGNSPLHF
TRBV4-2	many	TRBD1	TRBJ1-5	TGTGCCAGCAGCCAAAATACAGGGGGCGCGTCGAATCAGCCCCAGCATTTT	CASSQNTGGASNQPQHF
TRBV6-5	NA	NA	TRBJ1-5	TGTGCCAGCAGTACAGTTGACAATCAGCCCCAGCATTTT	CASSTVDNQPQHF
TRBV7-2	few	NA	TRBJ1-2	TGTGCCAGCAGCTTAGATTGGGGCACAGCCTTC	CASSLDWGTAF
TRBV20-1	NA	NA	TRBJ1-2	TGCAGTGCCAACGCCCCCGTGGGGATCTATGGCTACACCTTC	CSANAPVGIYGYTF
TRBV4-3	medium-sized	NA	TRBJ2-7	TGCGCCAGCAGCCAAGATGGGTACGAGCAGTACTTC	CASSQDGYEQYF
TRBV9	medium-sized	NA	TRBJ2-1	TGTGCCAGCAGCGTAGAGGGAGTGTTATCCTACAATGAGCAGTTCTTC	CASSVEGVLSYNEQFF
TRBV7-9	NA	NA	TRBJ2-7	TGTGCCAGCAGCTTAGGGGAGAGGAAGGCCTACGAGCAGTACTTC	CASSLGERKAYEQYF
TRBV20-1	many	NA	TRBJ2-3	TGCAGTGCCGATTCCCGGGGCCGGAGCACAGATACGCAGTATTTT	CSADSRGRSTDTQYF
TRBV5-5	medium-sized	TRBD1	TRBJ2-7	TGTGCCAGCAGCTCCGCCGGGACAGGGTCCAACGAGCAGTACTTC	CASSSAGTGSNEQYF
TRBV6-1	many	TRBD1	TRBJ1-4	TGTGCCAGCAGTGAAAACAGGGGTGGTAATGAAAAACTGTTTTTT	CASSENRGGNEKLFF
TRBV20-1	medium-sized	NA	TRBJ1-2	TGCAGTGCTTATGGGGAAAGCCACTATGGCTACACCTTC	CSAYGESHYGYTF
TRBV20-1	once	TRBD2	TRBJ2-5	TGCAGTGCTAGAGGGACTAGCGGGAGTCTAGGGGAGACCCAGTACTTC	CSARGTSGSLGETQYF
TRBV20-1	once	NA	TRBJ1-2	TGCAGTGCTAGCGAGGGACCGACTTATGGCTACACCTTC	CSASEGPTYGYTF
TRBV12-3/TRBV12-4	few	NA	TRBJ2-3	TGTGCCAGCAGCTTGACCGAATACACAGATACGCAGTATTTT	CASSLTEYTDTQYF
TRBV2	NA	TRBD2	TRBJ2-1	TGTGCCAGCAGGACCGGGACTAGCTCCTACAATGAGCAGTTCTTC	CASRTGTSSYNEQFF
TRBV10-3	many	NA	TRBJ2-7	TGTGCCATCAGTGAGTCTCCCCAAAGCTCCTACGAGCAGTACTTC	CAISESPQSSYEQYF
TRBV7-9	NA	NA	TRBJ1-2	TGTGCCAGCAGCCTAAGTATTAGCTGCTGCTATGGCTACACCTTC	CASSLSISCCYGYTF
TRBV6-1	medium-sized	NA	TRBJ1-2	TGTGCCAGCACCTTAGCAGCTAACTATGGCTACACCTTC	CASTLAANYGYTF
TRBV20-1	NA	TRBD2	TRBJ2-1	TGCAGTGCTACGACTAGCGGGACTCCACATGAGCAGTTCTTC	CSATTSGTPHEQFF
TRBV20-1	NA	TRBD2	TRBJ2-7	TGCAGTGCTAGACCGGGACTAGCGGGAGGGCGGACGTACTTC	CSARPGLAGGRTYF
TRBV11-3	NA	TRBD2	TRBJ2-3	TGTGCCAGCAGCGCGGGACTAGCGGCCAACACAGATACGCAGTATTTT	CASSAGLAANTDTQYF
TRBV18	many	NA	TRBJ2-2	TGTGCCAGCTCACCCGCGACCGGACACGGGGAGCTGTTTTTT	CASSPATGHGELFF
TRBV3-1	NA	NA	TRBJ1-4	TGTGCCAGCAGCCACCGGTCCACAACTAATGAAAAACTGTTTTTT	CASSHRSTTNEKLFF
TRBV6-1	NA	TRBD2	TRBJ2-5	TGTGCCAGCAGTGAACCAGCGGGAGGAGTCGCTGAGACCCAGTACTTC	CASSEPAGGVAETQYF
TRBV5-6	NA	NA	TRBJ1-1	TGTGCCAGCAGCTTTATGGCGGCGGTGAACACTGAAGCTTTCTTT	CASSFMAAVNTEAFF
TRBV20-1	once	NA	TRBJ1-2	TGCAGTGCTAGAGACCCGACCGCCCTGGCGGGCGGGGGCTACACCTTC	CSARDPTALAGGGYTF
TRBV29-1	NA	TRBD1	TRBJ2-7	TGCAGCGTTGGCGGGACAGGGAGCTACGAGCAGTACTTC	CSVGGTGSYEQYF
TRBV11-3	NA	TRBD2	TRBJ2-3	TGTGCCAGCAGCTTAACAGCGGGAGCCCTGACAGATACGCAGTATTTT	CASSLTAGALTDTQYF
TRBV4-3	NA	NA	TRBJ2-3	TGCGCCAGCAGCCAAACATCCGGGACTAGCACAGATACGCAGTATTTT	CASSQTSGTSTDTQYF
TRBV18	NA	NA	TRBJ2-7	TGTGCCAGCTCACCAGTAGAGGCCTACGAGCAGTACTTC	CASSPVEAYEQYF
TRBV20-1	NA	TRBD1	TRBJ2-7	TGCAGTGCTAGAGGACAGGGCTACGAGCAGTACTTC	CSARGQGYEQYF
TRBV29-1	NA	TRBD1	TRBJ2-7	TGCAGCGTTCTCAGGGGGACCTACGAGCAGTACTTC	CSVLRGTYEQYF
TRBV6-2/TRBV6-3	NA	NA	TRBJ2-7	TGTGCCAGCAGGTACCTTAATTACGAGCAGTACTTC	CASRYLNYEQYF
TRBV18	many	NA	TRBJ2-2	TGTGCCAGCTCATGGGAGAGGAACACCGGGGAGCTGTTTTTT	CASSWERNTGELFF